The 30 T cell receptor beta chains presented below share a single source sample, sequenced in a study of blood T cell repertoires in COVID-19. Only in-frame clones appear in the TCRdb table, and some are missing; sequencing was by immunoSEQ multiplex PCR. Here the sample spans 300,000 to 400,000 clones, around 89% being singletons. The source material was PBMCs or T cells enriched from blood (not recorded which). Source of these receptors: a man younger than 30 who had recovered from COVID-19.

This CDR3 is CASSDGGNNEQFF. CDR3 in DNA: TGTGCCAGCAGTGACGGGGGAAACAATGAGCAGTTCTTC. The chain joins TRBV12-3 or TRBV12-4 to TRBJ2-1; possible D gene TRBD2, 6 bases. Trimming removed 5 bases from V and 5 bases from J, with 10 bases in between. CDR3 length equals 13 residues.

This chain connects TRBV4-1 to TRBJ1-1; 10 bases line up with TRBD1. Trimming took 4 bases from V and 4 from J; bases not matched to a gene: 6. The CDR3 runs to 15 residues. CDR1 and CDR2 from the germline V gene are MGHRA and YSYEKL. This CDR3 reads CASSPPRTGGTEAFF. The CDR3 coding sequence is TGCGCCAGCAGCCCACCTAGGACAGGGGGCACTGAAGCTTTCTTT.

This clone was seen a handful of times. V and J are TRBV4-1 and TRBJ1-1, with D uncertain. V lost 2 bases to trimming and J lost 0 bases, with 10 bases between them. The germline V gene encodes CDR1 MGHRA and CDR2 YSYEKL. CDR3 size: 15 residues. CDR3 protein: CASSQLFSMNTEAFF. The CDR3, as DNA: TGCGCCAGCAGCCAACTTTTTAGTATGAACACTGAAGCTTTCTTT.

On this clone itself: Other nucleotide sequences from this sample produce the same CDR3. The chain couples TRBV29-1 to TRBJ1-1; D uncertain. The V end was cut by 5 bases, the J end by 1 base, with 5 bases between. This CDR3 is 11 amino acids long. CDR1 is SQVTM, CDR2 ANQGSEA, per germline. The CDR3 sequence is CSVLSNTEAFF. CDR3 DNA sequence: TGCAGCGTTCTTTCGAACACTGAAGCTTTCTTT.

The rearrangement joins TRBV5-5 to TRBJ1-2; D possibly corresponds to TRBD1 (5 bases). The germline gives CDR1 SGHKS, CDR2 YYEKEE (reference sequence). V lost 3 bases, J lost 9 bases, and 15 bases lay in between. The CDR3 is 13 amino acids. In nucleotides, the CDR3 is TGTGCCAGCAGCTCATGGACAAGTATAAGCTACACCTTC. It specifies CASSSWTSISYTF.

CDR3 coding DNA: TGTGCCAGTAGTACCATCTTCGGACAGGGGGCTTCTGAAGCTTTCTTT. Amino acid sequence: CASSTIFGQGASEAFF. The chain is built from TRBV19 and TRBJ1-1, with 11 positions matching TRBD1. The CDR3 has 16 residues. CDR1 is LNHDA and CDR2 is SQIVND in the germline V gene (reference sequence). With V trimmed by 4 bases and J by 6 bases, 10 bases remained unmatched.

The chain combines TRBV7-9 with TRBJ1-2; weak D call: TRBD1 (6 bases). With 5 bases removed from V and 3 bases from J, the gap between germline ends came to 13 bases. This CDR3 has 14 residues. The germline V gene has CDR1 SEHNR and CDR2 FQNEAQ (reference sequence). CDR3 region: CASSKQGSHYGYTF. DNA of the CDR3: TGTGCCAGCAGCAAACAGGGTTCCCACTATGGCTACACCTTC.

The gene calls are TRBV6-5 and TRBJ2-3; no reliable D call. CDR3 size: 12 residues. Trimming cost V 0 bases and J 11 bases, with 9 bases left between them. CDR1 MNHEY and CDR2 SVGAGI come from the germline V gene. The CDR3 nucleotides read TGTGCCAGCAGTTACTCGGGCAGCTTGCAGTATTTT. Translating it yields CASSYSGSLQYF.

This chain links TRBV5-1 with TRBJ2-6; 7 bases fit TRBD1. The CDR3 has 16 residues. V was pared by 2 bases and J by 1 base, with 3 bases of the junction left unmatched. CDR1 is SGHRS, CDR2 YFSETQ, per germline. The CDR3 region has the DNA TGCGCCAGCAGCTTAATGGGACAGTCTGGGGCCAACGTCCTGACTTTC. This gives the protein CASSLMGQSGANVLTF.

CDR3 in DNA: TGCGCCAGCACCCCCCGGCAGGACACTGAAGCTTTCTTT. Its translation is CASTPRQDTEAFF. The chain employs TRBV23-1 and TRBJ1-1; no firm D call. TRBV23-1 counts as an open reading frame of uncertain function. V lost 7 bases to trimming and J lost 3 bases, with 12 bases between them. The CDR3 runs 13 residues.

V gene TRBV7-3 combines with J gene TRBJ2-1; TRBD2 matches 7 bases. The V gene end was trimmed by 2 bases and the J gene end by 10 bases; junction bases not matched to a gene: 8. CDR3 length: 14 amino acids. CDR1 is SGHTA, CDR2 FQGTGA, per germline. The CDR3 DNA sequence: TGTGCCAGCAGCTTAGTCGGGTCTAGCGGAGAGCAGTTCTTC. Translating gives CASSLVGSSGEQFF.

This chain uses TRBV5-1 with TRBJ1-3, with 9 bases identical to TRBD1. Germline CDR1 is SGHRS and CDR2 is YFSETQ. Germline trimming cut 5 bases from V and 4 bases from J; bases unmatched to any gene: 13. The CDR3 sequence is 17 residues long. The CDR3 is CASRAGTGQSAGNTIYF. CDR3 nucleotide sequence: TGCGCCAGCAGAGCCGGGACAGGGCAATCCGCAGGAAACACCATATATTTT.

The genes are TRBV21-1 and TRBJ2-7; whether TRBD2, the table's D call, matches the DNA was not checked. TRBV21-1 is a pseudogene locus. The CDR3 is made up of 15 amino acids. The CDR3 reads CASSKRTSGSYEQYF. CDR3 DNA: TGTGCCAGCAGCAAACGGACTAGCGGGAGTTACGAGCAGTACTTC.

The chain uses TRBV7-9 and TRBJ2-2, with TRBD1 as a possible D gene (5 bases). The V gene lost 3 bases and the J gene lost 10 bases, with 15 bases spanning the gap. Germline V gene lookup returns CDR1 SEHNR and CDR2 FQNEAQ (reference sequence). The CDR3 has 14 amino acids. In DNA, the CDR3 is TGTGCCAGCAGCTTTCAGGGCCCGAGCGAGGAGCTGTTTTTT. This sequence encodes CASSFQGPSEELFF.

CDR3 coding DNA: TGTGCCAGCAATGGGGGACAGCTAGACGAGCAGTACTTC. This sequence encodes CASNGGQLDEQYF. The rearrangement uses TRBV6-5 and TRBJ2-7; 7 bases match TRBD1. This CDR3 comprises 13 residues. V gave up 7 bases and J gave up 5 bases; unmatched junction bases: 8. From germline, CDR1 is MNHEY and CDR2 SVGAGI.

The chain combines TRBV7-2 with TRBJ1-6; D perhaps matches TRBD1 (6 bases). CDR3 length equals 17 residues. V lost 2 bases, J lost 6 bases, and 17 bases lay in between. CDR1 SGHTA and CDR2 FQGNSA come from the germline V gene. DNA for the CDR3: TGTGCCAGCAGCTTACCGACACACGGGGGGGCTAATTCACCCCTCCACTTT. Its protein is CASSLPTHGGANSPLHF.

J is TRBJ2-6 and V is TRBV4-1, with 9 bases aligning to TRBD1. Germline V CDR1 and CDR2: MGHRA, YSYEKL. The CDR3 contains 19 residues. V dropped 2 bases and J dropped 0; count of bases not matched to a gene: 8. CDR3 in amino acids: CASSQNRDRDYSGANVLTF. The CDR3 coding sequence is TGCGCCAGCAGCCAAAATCGGGACAGGGACTACTCTGGGGCCAACGTCCTGACTTTC.

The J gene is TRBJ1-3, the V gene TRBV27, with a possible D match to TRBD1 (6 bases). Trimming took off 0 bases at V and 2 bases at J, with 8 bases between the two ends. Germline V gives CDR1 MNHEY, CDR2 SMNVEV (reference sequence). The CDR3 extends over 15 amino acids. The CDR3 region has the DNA TGTGCCAGCAGTTTATCGACAGGAACTGGAAACACCATATATTTT. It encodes CASSLSTGTGNTIYF.

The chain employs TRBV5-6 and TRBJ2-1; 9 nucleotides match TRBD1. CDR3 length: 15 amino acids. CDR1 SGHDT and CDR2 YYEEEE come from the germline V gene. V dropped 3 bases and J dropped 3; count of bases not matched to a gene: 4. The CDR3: CASSSTGGFYNEQFF. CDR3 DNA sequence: TGTGCCAGCAGCTCAACAGGGGGCTTCTACAATGAGCAGTTCTTC.

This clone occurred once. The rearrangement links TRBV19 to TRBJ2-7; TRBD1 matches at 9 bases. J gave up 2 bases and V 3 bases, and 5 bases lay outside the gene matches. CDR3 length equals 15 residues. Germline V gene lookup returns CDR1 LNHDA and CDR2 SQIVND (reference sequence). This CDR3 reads CASSILTGGTYEQYF. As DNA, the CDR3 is TGTGCCAGTAGTATCTTGACAGGGGGTACCTACGAGCAGTACTTC.

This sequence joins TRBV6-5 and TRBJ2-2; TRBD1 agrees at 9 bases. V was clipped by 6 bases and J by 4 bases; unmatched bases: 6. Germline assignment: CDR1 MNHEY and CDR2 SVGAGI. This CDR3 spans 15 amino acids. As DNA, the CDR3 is TGTGCCAGCAGACTCGGGACAGGGTTCACCGGGGAGCTGTTTTTT. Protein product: CASRLGTGFTGELFF.

CDR3 in amino acids: CASSPRRTGDNQPQHF. The CDR3 nucleotides are TGTGCCAGCAGCCCGCGACGGACAGGGGACAATCAGCCCCAGCATTTT. The chain couples TRBV28 to TRBJ1-5, with 9 bases identical to TRBD1. Germline CDR1 and CDR2: MDHEN and SYDVKM. The CDR3 contains 16 residues. The V and J ends lost 6 bases and 3 bases, in that order; junction bases with no gene match: 9.

The CDR3: CASSFINSPLHF. CDR3 sequence (DNA): TGTGCCAGCAGTTTTATCAATTCACCCCTCCACTTT. This sequence joins TRBV27 and TRBJ1-6; D remains ambiguous. The CDR3 consists of 12 residues. V lost 3 bases and J 7 bases, leaving 4 bases between the germline ends. Germline V gene lookup returns CDR1 MNHEY and CDR2 SMNVEV (reference sequence).

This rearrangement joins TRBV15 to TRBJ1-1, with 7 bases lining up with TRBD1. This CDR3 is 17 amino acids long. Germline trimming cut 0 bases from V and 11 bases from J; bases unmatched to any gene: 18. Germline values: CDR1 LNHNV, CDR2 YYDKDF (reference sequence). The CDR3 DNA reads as TGTGCCACCAGCAGAGACCAAGTGAGGACAGGTTCGTTCGAGGCTTTCTTT. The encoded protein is CATSRDQVRTGSFEAFF.

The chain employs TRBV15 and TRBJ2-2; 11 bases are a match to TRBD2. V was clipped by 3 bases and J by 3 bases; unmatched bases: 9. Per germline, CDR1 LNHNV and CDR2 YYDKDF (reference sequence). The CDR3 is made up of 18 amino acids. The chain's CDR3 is CATSSSSGRFGDTGELFF. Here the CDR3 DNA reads TGTGCCACCAGCAGTTCTAGCGGGAGGTTTGGGGACACCGGGGAGCTGTTTTTT. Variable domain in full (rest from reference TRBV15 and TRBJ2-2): DAMVIQNPRYQVTQFGKPVTLSCSQTLNHNVMYWYQQKSSQAPKLLFHYYDKDFNNEADTPDNFQSRRPNTSFCFLDIRSPGLGDTAMYLCATSSSSGRFGDTGELFFGEGSRLTVL.

The CDR3 DNA reads TGCGCCAGCAGGCGGGAACAAGAGACCCAGTACTTC. It encodes CASRREQETQYF. The V gene is TRBV5-1, the J gene TRBJ2-5, with a weak D call TRBD2 (6 bases). Germline V CDR1 and CDR2: SGHRS, YFSETQ. There are 12 residues in the CDR3. V was trimmed by 5 bases and J by 2 bases, leaving 7 bases between them.

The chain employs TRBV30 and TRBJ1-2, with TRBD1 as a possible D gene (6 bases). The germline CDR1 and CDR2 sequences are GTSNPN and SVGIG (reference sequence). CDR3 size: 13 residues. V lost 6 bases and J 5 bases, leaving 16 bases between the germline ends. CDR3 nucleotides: TGTGCCTGTTGGGGGGGCTGGATATATGGCTACACCTTC. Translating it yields CACWGGWIYGYTF.

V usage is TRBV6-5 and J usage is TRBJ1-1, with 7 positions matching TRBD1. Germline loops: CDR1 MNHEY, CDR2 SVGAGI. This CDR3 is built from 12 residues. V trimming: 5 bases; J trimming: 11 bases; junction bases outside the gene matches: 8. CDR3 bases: TGTGCCAGCAGTCCGGTACCGGGACAGGCTTTCTTT. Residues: CASSPVPGQAFF.

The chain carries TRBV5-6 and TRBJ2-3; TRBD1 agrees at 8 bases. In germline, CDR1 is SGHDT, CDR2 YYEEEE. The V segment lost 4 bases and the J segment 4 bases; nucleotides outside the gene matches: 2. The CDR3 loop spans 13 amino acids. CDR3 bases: TGTGCCAGCAGCCCCAGGGGGCCAGATACGCAGTATTTT. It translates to CASSPRGPDTQYF.

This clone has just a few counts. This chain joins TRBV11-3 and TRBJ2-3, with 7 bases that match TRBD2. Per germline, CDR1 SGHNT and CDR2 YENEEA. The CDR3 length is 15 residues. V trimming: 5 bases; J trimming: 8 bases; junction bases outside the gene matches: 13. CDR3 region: CASSPDPSPGGTQYF. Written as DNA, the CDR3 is TGTGCCAGCAGCCCAGACCCCTCGCCGGGGGGTACGCAGTATTTT.